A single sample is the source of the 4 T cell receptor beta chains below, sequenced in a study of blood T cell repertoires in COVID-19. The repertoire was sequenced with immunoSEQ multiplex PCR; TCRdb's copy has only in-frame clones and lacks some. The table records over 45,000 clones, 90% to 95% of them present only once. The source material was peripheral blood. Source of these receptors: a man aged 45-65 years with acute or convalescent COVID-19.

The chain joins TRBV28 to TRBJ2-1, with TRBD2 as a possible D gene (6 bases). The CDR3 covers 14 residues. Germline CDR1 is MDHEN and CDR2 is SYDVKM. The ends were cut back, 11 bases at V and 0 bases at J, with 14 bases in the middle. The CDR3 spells CAGSSANSYNEQFF. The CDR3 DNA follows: TGTGCCGGATCTAGCGCCAACTCCTACAATGAGCAGTTCTTC.

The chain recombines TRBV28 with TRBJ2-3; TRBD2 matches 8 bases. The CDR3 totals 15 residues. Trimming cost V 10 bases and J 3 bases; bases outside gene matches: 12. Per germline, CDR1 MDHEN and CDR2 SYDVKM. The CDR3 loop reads CATSSRAGGTDTQYF. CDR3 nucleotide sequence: TGTGCCACCTCCTCCCGGGCGGGAGGTACAGATACGCAGTATTTT.

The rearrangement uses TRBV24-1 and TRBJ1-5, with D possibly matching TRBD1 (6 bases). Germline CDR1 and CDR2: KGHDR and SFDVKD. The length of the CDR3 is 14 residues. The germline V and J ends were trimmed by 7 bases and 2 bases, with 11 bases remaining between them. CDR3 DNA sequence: TGTGCCACCAGCCAACAGGGCGGCAATCAGCCCCAGCATTTT. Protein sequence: CATSQQGGNQPQHF.

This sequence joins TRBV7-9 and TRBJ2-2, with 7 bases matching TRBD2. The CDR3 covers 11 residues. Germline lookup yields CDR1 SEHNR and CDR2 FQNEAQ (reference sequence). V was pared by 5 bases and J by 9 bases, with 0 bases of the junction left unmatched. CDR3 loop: CASSGTRELFF. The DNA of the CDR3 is TGTGCCAGCAGCGGGACTAGGGAGCTGTTTTTT.